These 15 T cell receptor beta chains were sequenced from one sample in a study of cytomegalovirus exposure and HLA in healthy donors. In the PCR, 60 Vbeta and 13 Jbeta primers were used. The data were produced by immunoSEQ multiplex PCR, yet TCRdb's version contains in-frame clones alone and is incomplete. The sample shows tens of thousands of clones, about 85% of them seen only once. Sequenced input: PBMCs. The source of these receptors is a female donor in good health and CMV-seronegative.

The rearrangement joins TRBV4-1 to TRBJ1-1; D perhaps matches TRBD1 (5 bases). V lost 1 base and J 4 bases, leaving 10 bases between the germline ends. This CDR3 is built from 14 residues. Germline-derived CDR1 and CDR2 are MGHRA and YSYEKL. The CDR3 sequence: CASSQVQGFTEAFF. In DNA, the CDR3 is TGCGCCAGCAGCCAAGTCCAGGGTTTCACTGAAGCTTTCTTT.

The rearrangement links TRBV18 to TRBJ2-6, with D perhaps TRBD2 (5 bases). This CDR3 has 15 amino acids. V lost 3 bases and J 2 bases, leaving 8 bases between the germline ends. CDR1 and CDR2 (germline): KGHSH, LQKENI. The CDR3 region has the DNA TGTGCCAGCTCACCGGACTCCGCTGGGGCCAACGTCCTGACTTTC. It yields the protein CASSPDSAGANVLTF.

This chain joins TRBV15 and TRBJ2-4, with D perhaps matching TRBD1 (6 bases). V lost 5 bases to trimming and J lost 0 bases, with 8 bases between them. Looked up from germline, CDR1 is LNHNV and CDR2 is YYDKDF (reference sequence). The CDR3 is 14 residues long. CDR3 DNA sequence: TGTGCCACCAGCTCGGGACAAGCCAAAAACATTCAGTACTTC. It translates to CATSSGQAKNIQYF.

The gene calls are TRBV11-2 and TRBJ1-5; D is ambiguous. Trimming shortened V by 3 bases and J by 2 bases, and 11 bases separated the two germline ends. Germline loops: CDR1 SGHAT, CDR2 FQNNGV. This CDR3 spans 15 amino acids. This chain's CDR3 is CASSLAGYGNQPQHF. In nucleotides, the CDR3 is TGTGCCAGCAGCTTGGCAGGCTATGGCAATCAGCCCCAGCATTTT.

The rearrangement joins TRBV6-5 to TRBJ2-7; 8 bases are a match to TRBD1. Germline assignment: CDR1 MNHEY and CDR2 SVGAGI. V was clipped by 0 bases and J by 0 bases; unmatched bases: 4. This CDR3 contains 16 residues. CDR3 bases: TGTGCCAGCAGTTACTCATCAGGGGGCAGCTCCTACGAGCAGTACTTC. Protein product: CASSYSSGGSSYEQYF.

This clone was seen a handful of times. The gene calls are TRBV4-2 and TRBJ2-2; 8 nucleotides align to TRBD1. The ends lost 5 bases at V and 5 bases at J; junction bases unmatched: 7. Per germline, CDR1 LGHNA and CDR2 YNFKEQ. The CDR3 consists of 15 residues. The CDR3 DNA reads TGTGCCAGCAGCAGACAGGGGAAGGGGACCGGGGAGCTGTTTTTT. This translates into CASSRQGKGTGELFF.

The chain recombines TRBV7-2 with TRBJ2-5; possibly TRBD2 for D (6 bases). CDR1 and CDR2 from the germline V gene are SGHTA and FQGNSA. There are 16 residues in the CDR3. V gave up 1 base and J gave up 2 bases, with 14 bases separating them. The CDR3 DNA sequence: TGTGCCAGCAGCTTAGATACGAGGGCGGGGCAAGAGACCCAGTACTTC. It specifies CASSLDTRAGQETQYF.

V usage is TRBV5-1 and J usage is TRBJ1-1; D is uncertain. The CDR3 loop spans 13 amino acids. The germline CDR1 and CDR2 sequences are SGHRS and YFSETQ. V was cut by 4 bases and J by 3 bases, with 10 bases left in between. This CDR3 is CASSGQEHTEAFF. CDR3 bases: TGCGCCAGCAGCGGTCAGGAACACACTGAAGCTTTCTTT.

J is TRBJ1-4 and V is TRBV12-5; 11 positions match TRBD1. This CDR3 comprises 16 residues. Germline CDR1 is LGHNT and CDR2 is FRNRAP. After removal of 6 bases from V and 4 bases from J, the junction contained 7 bases not matched to a gene. CDR3 sequence (DNA): TGTGCTAGTGGCCGGGACAGGGGGGAAGATAATGAAAAACTGTTTTTT. Protein: CASGRDRGEDNEKLFF. Complete variable domain (other parts from reference TRBV12-5 and TRBJ1-4): DARVTQTPRHKVTEMGQEVTMRCQPILGHNTVFWYRQTMMQGLELLAYFRNRAPLDDSGMPKDRFSAEMPDATLATLKIQPSEPRDSAVYFCASGRDRGEDNEKLFFGSGTQLSVL.

The chain has TRBV9 and TRBJ1-5, with D possibly matching TRBD1 (5 bases). This CDR3 spans 12 amino acids. V was shortened by 3 bases and J by 9 bases, with 10 bases between the two germline ends. The germline V gene encodes CDR1 SGDLS and CDR2 YYNGEE. The CDR3 DNA reads TGTGCCAGCAGCGCGGGGGAGGGGCCCCAGCATTTT. Translated, it gives CASSAGEGPQHF. The entire variable domain, with the rest obtained from reference TRBV9 and TRBJ1-5, is as follows: DSGVTQTPKHLITATGQRVTLRCSPRSGDLSVYWYQQSLDQGLQFLIQYYNGEERAKGNILERFSAQQFPDLHSELNLSSLELGDSALYFCASSAGEGPQHFGDGTRLSIL.

In this sample, this clone turned up once. This chain connects TRBV9 to TRBJ2-6, with 7 bases fitting TRBD1. Germline trimming cut 4 bases from V and 3 bases from J; bases unmatched to any gene: 7. CDR1 is SGDLS, CDR2 YYNGEE, per germline. There are 16 residues in the CDR3. CDR3 in amino acids: CASSPRSGGGANVLTF. CDR3 sequence (DNA): TGTGCCAGCAGCCCACGTTCAGGGGGTGGGGCCAACGTCCTGACTTTC.

This chain uses TRBV30 with TRBJ1-2; D is unclear. Looked up from germline, CDR1 is GTSNPN and CDR2 is SVGIG (reference sequence). V was cut by 3 bases and J by 3 bases, with 11 bases left in between. The CDR3 covers 13 residues. Written as DNA, the CDR3 is TGTGCCTGGAGGGTTGGCAGGTACTATGGCTACACCTTC. It codes for CAWRVGRYYGYTF.

This clone has a handful of counts. The CDR3 loop is CASGSRQGREAFF. CDR3 nucleotides: TGTGCTAGTGGTTCCAGACAGGGGAGGGAAGCTTTCTTT. The rearrangement uses TRBV12-5 and TRBJ1-1, with 8 nucleotides matching TRBD1. The length of the CDR3 is 13 residues. With V trimmed by 4 bases and J by 8 bases, 6 bases remained unmatched. Germline values: CDR1 LGHNT, CDR2 FRNRAP.

The chain is built from TRBV28 and TRBJ1-2, with D maybe TRBD1 (5 bases). This CDR3 comprises 12 residues. V lost 8 bases, J lost 5 bases, and 12 bases lay in between. From germline, CDR1 is MDHEN and CDR2 SYDVKM. CDR3 sequence: CASFRQPYGYTF. The CDR3 DNA is TGTGCCAGCTTTAGACAGCCATATGGCTACACCTTC.

V gene TRBV6-1 combines with J gene TRBJ1-3; 7 bases are shared with TRBD1. Germline trimming cut 6 bases from V and 0 bases from J; bases unmatched to any gene: 2. Germline CDR1 is MNHNS and CDR2 is SASEGT. The CDR3 totals 14 residues. For the CDR3, the DNA is TGTGCCAGCAGAGAGGGGGCCTCTGGAAACACCATATATTTT. It codes for CASREGASGNTIYF.